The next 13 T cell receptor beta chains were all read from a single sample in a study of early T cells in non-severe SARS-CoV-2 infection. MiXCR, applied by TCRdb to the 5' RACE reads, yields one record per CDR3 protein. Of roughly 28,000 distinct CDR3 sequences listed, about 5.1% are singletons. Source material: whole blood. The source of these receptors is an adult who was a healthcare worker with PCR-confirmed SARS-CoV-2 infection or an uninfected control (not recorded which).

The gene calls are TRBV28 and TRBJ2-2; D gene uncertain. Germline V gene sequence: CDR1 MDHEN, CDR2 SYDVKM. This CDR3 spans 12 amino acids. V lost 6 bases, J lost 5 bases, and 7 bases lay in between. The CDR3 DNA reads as TGTGCCAGCAGGCGGCCGACCGGGGAGCTGTTTTTT. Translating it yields CASRRPTGELFF.

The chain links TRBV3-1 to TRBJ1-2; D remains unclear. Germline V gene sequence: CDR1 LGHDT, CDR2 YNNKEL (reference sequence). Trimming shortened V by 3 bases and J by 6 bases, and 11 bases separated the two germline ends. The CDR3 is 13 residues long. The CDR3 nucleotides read TGTGCCAGCAGCCAGACGGTCAAAGATGGCTACACCTTC. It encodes CASSQTVKDGYTF.

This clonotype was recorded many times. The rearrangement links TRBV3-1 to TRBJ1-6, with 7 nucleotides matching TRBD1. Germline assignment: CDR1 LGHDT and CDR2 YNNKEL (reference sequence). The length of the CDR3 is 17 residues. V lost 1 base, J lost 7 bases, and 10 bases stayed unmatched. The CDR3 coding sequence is TGTGCCAGCAGCCAAGTGGACTCCCGGGACAGCAATTCACCCCTCCACTTT. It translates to CASSQVDSRDSNSPLHF.

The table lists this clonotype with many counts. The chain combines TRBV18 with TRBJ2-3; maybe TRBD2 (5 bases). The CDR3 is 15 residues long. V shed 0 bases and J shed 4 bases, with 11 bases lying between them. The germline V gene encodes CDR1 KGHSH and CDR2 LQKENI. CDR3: CASSPPLAGSDTQYF. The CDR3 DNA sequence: TGTGCCAGCTCACCACCGCTAGCTGGATCAGATACGCAGTATTTT.

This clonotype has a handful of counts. CDR3 DNA sequence: TGTGCCAGCAGCTCCCAGACGAGGCAGCAGTACTTC. Translation: CASSSQTRQQYF. The gene calls are TRBV5-5 and TRBJ2-7; D is unresolved. The V gene's germline CDR1 is SGHKS and CDR2 YYEKEE (reference sequence). The ends were cut back, 3 bases at V and 8 bases at J, with 12 bases in the middle. The CDR3 is made up of 12 amino acids.

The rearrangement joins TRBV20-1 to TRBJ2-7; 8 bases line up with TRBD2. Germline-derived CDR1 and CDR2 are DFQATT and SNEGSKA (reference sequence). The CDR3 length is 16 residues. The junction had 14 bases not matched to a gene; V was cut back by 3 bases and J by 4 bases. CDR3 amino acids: CSASGETSERSYEQYF. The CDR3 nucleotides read TGCAGTGCTAGCGGCGAGACTAGCGAGAGAAGTTACGAGCAGTACTTC.

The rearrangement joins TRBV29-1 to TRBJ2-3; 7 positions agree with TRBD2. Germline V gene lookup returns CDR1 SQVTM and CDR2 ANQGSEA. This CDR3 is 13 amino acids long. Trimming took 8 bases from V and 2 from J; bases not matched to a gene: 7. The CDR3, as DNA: TGCAGCATTCCTAGCGGAATCACAGATACGCAGTATTTT. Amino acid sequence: CSIPSGITDTQYF.

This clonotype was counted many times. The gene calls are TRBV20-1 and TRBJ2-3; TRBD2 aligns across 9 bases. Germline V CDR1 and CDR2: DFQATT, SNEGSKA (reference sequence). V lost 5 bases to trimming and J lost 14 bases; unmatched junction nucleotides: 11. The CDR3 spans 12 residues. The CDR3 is CSARQPGTSPYF. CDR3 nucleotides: TGCAGTGCTCGTCAACCCGGGACTAGCCCGTATTTT.

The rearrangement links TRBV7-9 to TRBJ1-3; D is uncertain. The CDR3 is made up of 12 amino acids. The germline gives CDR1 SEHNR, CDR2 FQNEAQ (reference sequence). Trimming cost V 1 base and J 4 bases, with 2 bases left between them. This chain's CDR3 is CASSLGGNTIYF. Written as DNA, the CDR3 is TGTGCCAGCAGCTTAGGAGGAAACACCATATATTTT.

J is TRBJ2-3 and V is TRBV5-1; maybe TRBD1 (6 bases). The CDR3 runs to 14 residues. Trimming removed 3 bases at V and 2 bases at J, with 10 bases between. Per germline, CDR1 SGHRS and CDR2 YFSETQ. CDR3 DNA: TGCGCCAGCAGCTCAGGGGTCCCCACAGATACGCAGTATTTT. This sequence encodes CASSSGVPTDTQYF. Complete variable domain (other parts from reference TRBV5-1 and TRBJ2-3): KAGVTQTPRYLIKTRGQQVTLSCSPISGHRSVSWYQQTPGQGLQFLFEYFSETQRNKGNFPGRFSGRQFSNSRSEMNVSTLELGDSALYLCASSSGVPTDTQYFGPGTRLTVL.

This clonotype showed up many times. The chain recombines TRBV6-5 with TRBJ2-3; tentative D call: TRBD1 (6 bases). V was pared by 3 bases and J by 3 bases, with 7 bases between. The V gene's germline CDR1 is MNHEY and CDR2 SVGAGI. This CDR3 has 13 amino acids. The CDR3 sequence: CASSYGTTDTQYF. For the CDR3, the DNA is TGTGCCAGCAGTTATGGGACAACAGATACGCAGTATTTT.

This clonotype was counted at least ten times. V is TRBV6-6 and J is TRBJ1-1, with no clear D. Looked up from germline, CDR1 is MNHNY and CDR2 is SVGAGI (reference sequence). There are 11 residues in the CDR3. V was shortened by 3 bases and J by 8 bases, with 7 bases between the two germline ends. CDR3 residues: CASSYLREAFF. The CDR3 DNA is TGTGCCAGCAGTTATTTGAGGGAAGCTTTCTTT.

The CDR3 DNA follows: TGTGCCAGCAGCCCGTACCCGGGACTAGCGGGGCTCAATGAGCAGTTCTTC. It specifies CASSPYPGLAGLNEQFF. V usage is TRBV7-2 and J usage is TRBJ2-1, with TRBD2 identical over 13 bases. Germline trimming cut 5 bases from V and 6 bases from J; bases unmatched to any gene: 10. CDR3 length equals 17 residues. CDR1 and CDR2 (germline): SGHTA, FQGNSA.